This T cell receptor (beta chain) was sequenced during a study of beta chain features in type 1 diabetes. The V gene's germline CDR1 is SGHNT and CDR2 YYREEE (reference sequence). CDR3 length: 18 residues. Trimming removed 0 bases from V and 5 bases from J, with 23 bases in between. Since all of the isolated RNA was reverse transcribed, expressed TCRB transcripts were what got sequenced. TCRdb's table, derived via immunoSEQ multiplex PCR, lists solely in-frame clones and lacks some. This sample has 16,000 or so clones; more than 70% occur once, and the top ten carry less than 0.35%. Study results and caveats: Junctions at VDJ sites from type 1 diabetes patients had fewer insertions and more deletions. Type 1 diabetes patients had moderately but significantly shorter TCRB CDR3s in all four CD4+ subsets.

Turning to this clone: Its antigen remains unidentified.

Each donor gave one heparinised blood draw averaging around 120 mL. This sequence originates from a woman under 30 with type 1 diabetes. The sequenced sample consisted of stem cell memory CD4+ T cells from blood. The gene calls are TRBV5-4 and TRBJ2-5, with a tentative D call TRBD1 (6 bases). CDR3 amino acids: CASSLGVQSRGRGETQYF. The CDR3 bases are TGTGCCAGCAGCTTGGGGGTTCAATCCCGGGGCAGGGGCGAGACCCAGTACTTC.